This paragraph covers one T cell receptor beta chain sequence. These data come from a study of blood T cell repertoires in COVID-19. At the level of the study: Acute and convalescent COVID-19 specimens originated in the United States, Italy and Spain. Sources were T cells, B-cell-depleted T cells, or PBMCs; the material itself was cDNA or gDNA.

Under the authors' procedure: Scientists estimated how many nucleated cells there were by amplifying reference gene primers. The table came from immunoSEQ multiplex PCR; TCRdb's copy has only in-frame clones and leaves some out. V, J and clone size reflect that table, while D and trimming were determined from the DNA. The sample consists of 100,000 to 150,000 clones, around 86% of them appearing once. The sample was peripheral blood. The receptor's source is a woman of 80 years or more with acute or convalescent COVID-19.

CDR3 sequence reads: CASSIGTSGGYEQYF. As DNA, the CDR3 is TGTGCCAGCAGCATTGGGACTAGCGGGGGGTACGAGCAGTACTTC. The chain recombines TRBV7-9 with TRBJ2-7; 15 bases map to TRBD2. The CDR3 extends over 15 amino acids. Trimming took 5 bases from V and 4 from J; bases not matched to a gene: 3. The germline V gene has CDR1 SEHNR and CDR2 FQNEAQ (reference sequence).